These T cell receptor beta chains were read from a single sample in a study of T cell repertoires in cytomegalovirus infection. TCRdb fed the reads into MiXCR, producing one record per CDR3 protein. This repertoire shows over 450,000 distinct CDR3 sequences, approximately 10% found once; its top ten account for 9.5% to 13%. The material sequenced was PBMCs. Receptors originate from a human donor in good health (CMV status not recorded). Some clones in this sample may be carry-over from other donors' samples. The CDR3 runs from the conserved cysteine through the conserved F or W. Fields, in order: clone size, D gene, J gene, V gene, CDR3 protein, CDR3 DNA. The D gene is left open where the match is weak. Size tells how often a clone was seen (once, few, many) or the class of an expanded clone, and some rows leave it out.

clone size: many; D gene: .; J gene: TRBJ2-2; V gene: TRBV7-6; CDR3 protein: CASSPDSGELFF; CDR3 DNA: TGTGCCAGCAGCCCTGACAGCGGGGAGCTGTTTTTT
clone size: many; D gene: .; J gene: TRBJ1-1; V gene: TRBV7-6; CDR3 protein: CASSENRDPQNTEAFF; CDR3 DNA: TGTGCCAGCAGCGAGAACCGGGACCCACAAAACACTGAAGCTTTCTTT
clone size: .; D gene: .; J gene: TRBJ2-7; V gene: TRBV28; CDR3 protein: CATVDSPYEQYF; CDR3 DNA: TGTGCCACCGTAGACAGTCCCTACGAGCAGTACTTC
clone size: .; D gene: TRBD2; J gene: TRBJ2-7; V gene: TRBV4-2; CDR3 protein: CASSQARGRIHEQYF; CDR3 DNA: TGTGCCAGCAGCCAGGCGCGGGGGAGGATTCACGAGCAGTACTTC
clone size: many; D gene: TRBD2; J gene: TRBJ2-1; V gene: TRBV20-1; CDR3 protein: CSARWASGSRSYNEQFF; CDR3 DNA: TGCAGTGCTCGGTGGGCTAGCGGGAGTCGCTCCTACAATGAGCAGTTCTTC
clone size: few; D gene: TRBD1; J gene: TRBJ1-6; V gene: TRBV5-4; CDR3 protein: CASSPRQGANSPLHF; CDR3 DNA: TGTGCCAGCAGCCCTCGACAGGGGGCGAACTCACCCCTCCACTTT
clone size: .; D gene: TRBD1; J gene: TRBJ1-5; V gene: TRBV19; CDR3 protein: CASSPQGGHQPQHF; CDR3 DNA: TGTGCCAGTAGTCCCCAGGGGGGGCATCAGCCCCAGCATTTT
clone size: .; D gene: .; J gene: TRBJ1-2; V gene: TRBV2; CDR3 protein: CASRVSLNYGYTF; CDR3 DNA: TGTGCCAGCAGGGTGTCCCTTAACTATGGCTACACCTTC
clone size: .; D gene: TRBD2; J gene: TRBJ2-2; V gene: TRBV20-1; CDR3 protein: CSAEGSGRVGGELFF; CDR3 DNA: TGCAGCGCCGAGGGTAGCGGGAGGGTTGGCGGGGAGCTGTTTTTT
clone size: many; D gene: .; J gene: TRBJ1-4; V gene: TRBV20-1; CDR3 protein: CSAARVGAVSEKLFF; CDR3 DNA: TGCAGTGCCGCCCGCGTTGGGGCGGTTAGTGAAAAACTGTTTTTT
clone size: few; D gene: .; J gene: TRBJ2-5; V gene: TRBV10-3; CDR3 protein: CAIRSHGRGNQETQYF; CDR3 DNA: TGTGCCATCAGGTCCCACGGGCGGGGTAACCAAGAGACCCAGTACTTC
clone size: few; D gene: .; J gene: TRBJ2-7; V gene: TRBV12-3/TRBV12-4; CDR3 protein: CASSLRGGLDEQYF; CDR3 DNA: TGTGCCAGCAGTTTAAGGGGCGGGTTAGACGAGCAGTACTTC
clone size: many; D gene: .; J gene: TRBJ2-1; V gene: TRBV14; CDR3 protein: CASSTRGYNEQFF; CDR3 DNA: TGTGCCAGCAGCACGAGGGGCTACAATGAGCAGTTCTTC
clone size: few; D gene: .; J gene: TRBJ1-4; V gene: TRBV3-1; CDR3 protein: CASSQDFGGRTEKLFF; CDR3 DNA: TGTGCCAGCAGCCAAGATTTCGGGGGGCGTACTGAAAAACTGTTTTTT
clone size: many; D gene: .; J gene: TRBJ2-5; V gene: TRBV7-2; CDR3 protein: CASSSPPGQARETQYF; CDR3 DNA: TGTGCCAGCAGCTCTCCCCCGGGTCAGGCCAGAGAGACCCAGTACTTC
clone size: many; D gene: .; J gene: TRBJ2-7; V gene: TRBV29-1; CDR3 protein: CSVEEGRQGQYF; CDR3 DNA: TGCAGCGTTGAAGAGGGGAGGCAGGGGCAGTACTTC
clone size: few; D gene: .; J gene: TRBJ1-2; V gene: TRBV7-2; CDR3 protein: CASSLLSTPGGYTF; CDR3 DNA: TGTGCCAGCAGCTTATTGTCGACCCCGGGCGGCTACACCTTC
clone size: many; D gene: TRBD2; J gene: TRBJ2-5; V gene: TRBV7-3; CDR3 protein: CASSLTAGGRETQYF; CDR3 DNA: TGTGCCAGCAGCTTAACGGCGGGAGGGAGAGAGACCCAGTACTTC
clone size: many; D gene: TRBD2; J gene: TRBJ2-2; V gene: TRBV28; CDR3 protein: CASSLSLAGTGELFF; CDR3 DNA: TGTGCCAGCAGTTTGAGCCTAGCGGGAACCGGGGAGCTGTTTTTT
clone size: .; D gene: .; J gene: TRBJ2-5; V gene: TRBV6-1; CDR3 protein: CASSEGLATQETQYF; CDR3 DNA: TGTGCCAGCAGTGAGGGGCTAGCGACTCAAGAGACCCAGTACTTC
clone size: few; D gene: TRBD1; J gene: TRBJ1-3; V gene: TRBV2; CDR3 protein: CASSENRGSSGNTIYF; CDR3 DNA: TGTGCCAGCAGTGAGAACAGGGGGAGCTCTGGAAACACCATATATTTT
clone size: many; D gene: .; J gene: TRBJ1-5; V gene: TRBV6-1; CDR3 protein: CASSEARQNSNQPQHF; CDR3 DNA: TGTGCCAGCAGTGAAGCGCGACAGAATAGCAATCAGCCCCAGCATTTT
clone size: .; D gene: .; J gene: TRBJ1-3; V gene: TRBV2; CDR3 protein: CASHPASVPNTIYF; CDR3 DNA: TGTGCCAGCCACCCCGCTTCAGTGCCAAACACCATATATTTT
clone size: many; D gene: .; J gene: TRBJ1-1; V gene: TRBV5-1; CDR3 protein: CASSLGSVAEAFF; CDR3 DNA: TGCGCCAGCAGCTTGGGCTCCGTCGCTGAAGCTTTCTTT
clone size: few; D gene: TRBD1; J gene: TRBJ2-2; V gene: TRBV28; CDR3 protein: CATVRTGGTGELFF; CDR3 DNA: TGTGCCACGGTCCGGACAGGGGGCACCGGGGAGCTGTTTTTT